The 31 T cell receptor beta chains below all came from one sample that was sequenced in a study of blood T cell repertoires in COVID-19. Profiled with immunoSEQ multiplex PCR; TCRdb holds only in-frame clones, not every one. The sample contains some 220,000 clones, 84% of which appear only once. Source material: peripheral blood. The receptors here all came from a man in his fifties or sixties with acute or convalescent COVID-19.

This clone was recorded only once. The rearrangement uses TRBV11-2 and TRBJ2-1; D is possibly TRBD2 (6 bases). The germline V and J ends were trimmed by 1 base and 4 bases, with 11 bases remaining between them. This CDR3 has 15 amino acids. Germline V gene data show CDR1 as SGHAT and CDR2 as FQNNGV. DNA for the CDR3: TGTGCCAGCAGCTTAGGGGCTAGCGAGTACAATGAGCAGTTCTTC. It codes for CASSLGASEYNEQFF.

V gene TRBV6-5 combines with J gene TRBJ2-1, with D possibly TRBD2 on 6 matching bases. V was cut by 0 bases and J by 8 bases, with 14 bases left in between. The CDR3 is 15 residues long. Germline V gives CDR1 MNHEY, CDR2 SVGAGI. CDR3 loop: CASSYSVRGTYEQFF. The CDR3 DNA reads as TGTGCCAGCAGTTACTCTGTCCGCGGGACCTATGAGCAGTTCTTC.

This clone appeared a single time. CDR3 sequence reads: CASRPSSSGNTIYF. For the CDR3, the DNA is TGTGCCAGCAGACCATCGAGCTCTGGAAACACCATATATTTT. V gene TRBV6-5 combines with J gene TRBJ1-3; no firm D call. This CDR3 is built from 14 residues. Germline V gives CDR1 MNHEY, CDR2 SVGAGI. V dropped 6 bases and J dropped 0 bases, with 9 bases sitting between them.

The gene calls are TRBV27 and TRBJ1-2; maybe TRBD1 (6 bases). This CDR3 is 14 amino acids long. Trimming cost V 4 bases and J 4 bases, with 13 bases left between them. Germline CDR1 is MNHEY and CDR2 is SMNVEV (reference sequence). CDR3 sequence (DNA): TGTGCCAGCAGTTCGGACCAGGGGCGCTATGGCTACACCTTC. This codes for CASSSDQGRYGYTF.

The chain links TRBV4-1 to TRBJ1-4, with 8 bases lining up with TRBD1. The CDR3 is 16 amino acids. Germline CDR1 is MGHRA and CDR2 is YSYEKL. After removal of 2 bases from V and 7 bases from J, the junction contained 9 bases not matched to a gene. The CDR3 is CASSQSHQGAGEKLFF. CDR3 DNA: TGCGCCAGCAGCCAATCCCACCAGGGGGCGGGTGAAAAACTGTTTTTT.

The CDR3 nucleotides read TGCGCCAGCAGCCCCATCACGAGGTTGAACACTGAAGCTTTCTTT. Protein product: CASSPITRLNTEAFF. This chain joins TRBV5-1 and TRBJ1-1; D uncertain. The CDR3 runs to 15 residues. The V and J ends lost 4 bases and 0 bases respectively, with 13 bases between them. CDR1 is SGHRS, CDR2 YFSETQ, per germline.

The V call is TRBV6-5, the J call TRBJ1-3; possibly TRBD1 for D (6 bases). The germline CDR1 and CDR2 sequences are MNHEY and SVGAGI. This CDR3 has 16 residues. V was shortened by 2 bases and J by 1 base, with 12 bases between the two germline ends. The CDR3 DNA reads as TGTGCCAGCAGTTACGACAGGCGACGGTCTGGAAACACCATATATTTT. Translating it yields CASSYDRRRSGNTIYF.

The chain recombines TRBV6-5 with TRBJ2-2, with D unresolved. Per the germline V gene, CDR1 is MNHEY and CDR2 is SVGAGI. This CDR3 is 13 amino acids long. Between the trimmed V and J ends, which lost 0 bases and 6 bases, there was a span of 5 bases. In DNA form, the CDR3 reads TGTGCCAGCAGTTACTCGTTATCCGGGGAGCTGTTTTTT. Translation: CASSYSLSGELFF.

The gene calls are TRBV20-1 and TRBJ2-1; 8 nucleotides match TRBD2. The CDR3 spans 15 residues. Germline V gene sequence: CDR1 DFQATT, CDR2 SNEGSKA (reference sequence). With 3 bases clipped from V and 9 bases from J, the junction kept 13 bases outside the gene matches. Here the CDR3 reads CSASSLSSGFSEQFF. The CDR3 coding sequence is TGCAGTGCTAGTAGCCTTTCTAGCGGGTTCAGTGAGCAGTTCTTC.

This chain joins TRBV10-1 and TRBJ2-1; D possibly corresponds to TRBD2 (6 bases). The CDR3 extends over 16 amino acids. V lost 0 bases to trimming and J lost 9 bases, with 18 bases between them. The germline CDR1 and CDR2 sequences are WNHNN and SYGVQD (reference sequence). The chain's CDR3 is CASSESGGNGRFEQFF. The CDR3 nucleotides are TGCGCCAGCAGTGAGTCGGGGGGTAACGGCAGATTTGAGCAGTTCTTC.

The chain couples TRBV6-6 to TRBJ2-7, with a possible D match to TRBD1 (7 bases). Germline lookup yields CDR1 MNHNY and CDR2 SVGAGI (reference sequence). The ends were cut back, 4 bases at V and 6 bases at J, with 19 bases in the middle. This CDR3 region has 15 residues. The CDR3 DNA sequence: TGTGCCAGCAGTTCCTCCGGCAGGGGGGTAGGCGAGCAGTACTTC. The encoded protein is CASSSSGRGVGEQYF.

This chain links TRBV6-5 with TRBJ2-7; a possible D gene is TRBD2 (5 bases). This CDR3 has 14 amino acids. The ends were cut back, 7 bases at V and 3 bases at J, with 16 bases in the middle. Per germline, CDR1 MNHEY and CDR2 SVGAGI. The chain's CDR3 is CASTRREPYYEQYF. The CDR3 DNA reads TGTGCCAGCACGAGAAGGGAGCCATACTACGAGCAGTACTTC.

The rearrangement joins TRBV4-1 to TRBJ1-2; 9 nucleotides agree with TRBD1. Germline loops: CDR1 MGHRA, CDR2 YSYEKL. J gave up 2 bases and V 5 bases, and 6 bases lay outside the gene matches. The CDR3 runs to 15 residues. CDR3 in amino acids: CASSTTGGKNYGYTF. CDR3 coding DNA: TGCGCCAGCAGCACAACAGGGGGCAAGAACTATGGCTACACCTTC.

The CDR3 DNA is TGTGCTAGTGGTTTGGTAATGGACAGGTCTAATTCACCCCTCCACTTT. Translated, it gives CASGLVMDRSNSPLHF. V is TRBV12-5 and J is TRBJ1-6, with 7 bases fitting TRBD1. Germline-derived CDR1 and CDR2 are LGHNT and FRNRAP. Trimming took 0 bases from V and 6 from J; bases not matched to a gene: 5. This CDR3 has 16 residues.

The V and J genes are TRBV7-2 and TRBJ1-6; 10 bases are a match to TRBD1. This CDR3 is built from 15 residues. The V gene's germline CDR1 is SGHTA and CDR2 FQGNSA. The V and J ends lost 3 bases and 15 bases, in that order; junction bases with no gene match: 11. Written as DNA, the CDR3 is TGTGCCAGCAGCTTGAGTTGGGACAGGGGCTCCCTCCTCCACTTT. This encodes CASSLSWDRGSLLHF.

The J gene is TRBJ2-4, the V gene TRBV7-2; 10 nucleotides line up with TRBD2. With V trimmed by 3 bases and J by 15 bases, 14 bases remained unmatched. CDR1 SGHTA and CDR2 FQGNSA come from the germline V gene. This CDR3 is built from 15 residues. The chain's CDR3 is CASSLDGSGRASRYF. DNA of the CDR3: TGTGCCAGCAGCTTGGACGGGAGCGGGAGGGCCTCGCGGTACTTC.

This clone came up a few times. J is TRBJ2-1 and V is TRBV4-1, with a tentative D call TRBD1 (5 bases). The CDR3 runs 13 residues. CDR1 MGHRA and CDR2 YSYEKL come from the germline V gene. Trimming stripped 3 bases from V and 4 bases from J, with 7 bases between. CDR3 coding DNA: TGCGCCAGCAGCCACGACAGTTACAATGAGCAGTTCTTC. It specifies CASSHDSYNEQFF.

The chain links TRBV9 to TRBJ1-2; 9 bases line up with TRBD1. The CDR3 has 15 amino acids. Germline CDR1 and CDR2: SGDLS and YYNGEE. V gave up 3 bases and J gave up 4 bases; unmatched junction bases: 7. The CDR3 nucleotides are TGTGCCAGCAGCGCGTCTCCGGACAGGGGCTATGGCTACACCTTC. This translates into CASSASPDRGYGYTF.

V is TRBV27 and J is TRBJ2-4; possibly TRBD2 for D (6 bases). The CDR3 has 17 residues. V was pared by 3 bases and J by 6 bases, with 21 bases between. The germline V gene encodes CDR1 MNHEY and CDR2 SMNVEV (reference sequence). CDR3 DNA: TGTGCCAGCAGTTTTTTCGCGGACCCAGGGCGGGGAAACATTCAGTACTTC. It is translated as CASSFFADPGRGNIQYF.

The V gene is TRBV2, the J gene TRBJ1-6; D is undetermined. V was trimmed by 6 bases and J by 7 bases, leaving 22 bases between them. The CDR3 spans 17 residues. CDR1 SNHLY and CDR2 FYNNEI come from the germline V gene. This CDR3 reads CASRQTRGGRSNSPLHF. CDR3 bases: TGTGCCAGCAGACAGACACGCGGAGGCCGCTCGAATTCACCCCTCCACTTT.

The chain couples TRBV7-9 to TRBJ1-2; 9 positions agree with TRBD1. CDR1 and CDR2 (germline): SEHNR, FQNEAQ (reference sequence). The ends lost 3 bases at V and 6 bases at J; junction bases unmatched: 5. CDR3 length: 14 residues. The CDR3: CASSLLGQGDGYTF. The DNA for the CDR3 is TGTGCCAGCAGCTTGCTGGGACAGGGTGATGGCTACACCTTC.

The CDR3 protein is CASSTDTARHYGYTF. CDR3 nucleotide sequence: TGTGCCAGCAGCACGGACACTGCGAGGCACTATGGCTACACCTTC. The genes are TRBV5-4 and TRBJ1-2; D might be TRBD1 (5 bases). The V end lost 4 bases, the J end lost 3 bases, and 16 bases lay between the germline ends. The length of the CDR3 is 15 residues. Germline loops: CDR1 SGHNT, CDR2 YYREEE (reference sequence).

The gene calls are TRBV7-3 and TRBJ2-2; tentative D call: TRBD2 (6 bases). Trimming took 1 base from V and 4 from J, leaving 28 bases between them. The CDR3 loop spans 21 amino acids. Germline CDR1 reads SGHTA; CDR2 reads FQGTGA. The DNA of the CDR3 is TGTGCCAGCAGCTTAAGGGAGATAAAACTTAGCGGAGGGAGAGGCACCGGGGAGCTGTTTTTT. Residues: CASSLREIKLSGGRGTGELFF.

This chain joins TRBV12-3 or TRBV12-4 and TRBJ1-2; D is possibly TRBD1 (6 bases). The V gene lost 6 bases and the J gene lost 10 bases, with 18 bases spanning the gap. The CDR3 sequence is 13 residues long. The CDR3 reads CASSPGTITIYTF. The CDR3 nucleotides are TGTGCCAGCAGCCCCGGGACAATTACCATCTACACCTTC.

The CDR3 nucleotides read TGTGCCAGCAGCCTAACCTCTATTCAGTGGGCCCAGGGAGAGACCCAGTACTTC. It encodes CASSLTSIQWAQGETQYF. The chain recombines TRBV14 with TRBJ2-5, with a tentative D call TRBD1 (5 bases). The CDR3 loop spans 18 amino acids. The ends were cut back, 4 bases at V and 4 bases at J, with 25 bases in the middle. Germline V gene sequence: CDR1 SGHDN, CDR2 FVKESK.

The chain couples TRBV9 to TRBJ1-2, with 7 bases lining up with TRBD1. The ends lost 1 base at V and 3 bases at J; junction bases unmatched: 9. Germline V CDR1 and CDR2: SGDLS, YYNGEE. The CDR3 is 16 amino acids. The CDR3, as DNA: TGTGCCAGCAGCGTATCCACCCGGGACAGCTACTATGGCTACACCTTC. This translates into CASSVSTRDSYYGYTF.

The chain carries TRBV30 and TRBJ1-4, with TRBD1 identical over 8 bases. There are 15 residues in the CDR3. Looked up from germline, CDR1 is GTSNPN and CDR2 is SVGIG (reference sequence). Germline trimming cut 1 base from V and 5 bases from J; bases unmatched to any gene: 6. For the CDR3, the DNA is TGTGCCTGGAGTGGGTTGACAGGGGAAAATGAAAAACTGTTTTTT. Its protein product is CAWSGLTGENEKLFF.

The J gene is TRBJ2-3, the V gene TRBV29-1; 7 nucleotides agree with TRBD1. This CDR3 comprises 14 residues. Trimming took 6 bases from V and 2 from J; bases not matched to a gene: 8. The germline CDR1 and CDR2 sequences are SQVTM and ANQGSEA. CDR3 nucleotides: TGCAGCGTAGCACAGGGGATCCCCACAGATACGCAGTATTTT. Translation: CSVAQGIPTDTQYF.

The genes are TRBV11-2 and TRBJ1-3, with D hard to call. The V end was cut by 3 bases, the J end by 2 bases, with 11 bases between. There are 15 residues in the CDR3. CDR1 is SGHAT, CDR2 FQNNGV, per germline. CDR3 sequence: CASSFSDGPGNTIYF. CDR3 DNA: TGTGCCAGCAGCTTTTCAGATGGTCCTGGAAACACCATATATTTT.

The chain joins TRBV7-9 to TRBJ1-1; TRBD1 matches 10 bases. The CDR3 has 16 residues. V dropped 5 bases and J dropped 1; count of bases not matched to a gene: 7. In germline, CDR1 is SEHNR, CDR2 FQNEAQ (reference sequence). The chain's CDR3 is CASSPGQGSENTEAFF. CDR3 DNA sequence: TGTGCCAGCAGCCCGGGACAGGGGTCCGAGAACACTGAAGCTTTCTTT.

This rearrangement joins TRBV29-1 to TRBJ1-1; 11 nucleotides align to TRBD1. CDR1 and CDR2 (germline): SQVTM, ANQGSEA. The ends lost 6 bases at V and 6 bases at J; junction bases unmatched: 6. The CDR3 is made up of 13 amino acids. Written as DNA, the CDR3 is TGCAGCGTGGGGACAGGGGGGAGATCTGAAGCTTTCTTT. It specifies CSVGTGGRSEAFF.